This T cell receptor (beta chain) was recovered during a study of cytomegalovirus exposure and HLA in healthy donors. Profiled with immunoSEQ multiplex PCR; TCRdb holds only in-frame clones, not every one. The table has some 250,000 clones, almost 90% seen once. A single count supports this clone. The CDR3 is made up of 17 amino acids. The ends lost 1 base at V and 2 bases at J; junction bases unmatched: 10. Germline-derived CDR1 and CDR2 are SGHRS and YFSETQ. The V call is TRBV5-1, the J call TRBJ2-3; the match to TRBD1 covers 7 bases. Sequenced: PBMCs. The origin of this receptor is a woman under 30 in good health and CMV-seronegative. In DNA, the CDR3 is TGCGCCAGCAGCTTGTTCAATATGAGGGGGCCCACAGATACGCAGTATTTT. Translated, it gives CASSLFNMRGPTDTQYF.